Below, 30 T cell receptor beta chains from the same sample are listed, as sequenced in a study of molecular identifiers for immune sequencing clone quantification. TCRdb fed the PCR reads into MiXCR, producing one record per CDR3 protein. The sample lists about 640,000 distinct CDR3 sequences; less than 20% were seen once. Input material: naive CD8+ T cells from blood, with Jurkat cell RNA spiked in. Regarding subset: FACS-sorted CD8+CD4-CCR7+CD45RA+ naive T cells. Receptors were obtained from a human donor in good health. Some libraries in this study had Jurkat cell RNA spiked in.

This clonotype was counted many times. This chain uses TRBV4-1 with TRBJ2-7, with 8 nucleotides matching TRBD2. Germline CDR1 and CDR2: MGHRA and YSYEKL. V was pared by 0 bases and J by 3 bases, with 1 base of the junction left unmatched. The CDR3 consists of 14 residues. The CDR3 region has the DNA TGCGCCAGCAGCCAAGAGACTAGCGTCTACGAGCAGTACTTC. Translated: CASSQETSVYEQYF.

A word on this clonotype: Possible read error: a much larger clone is one base away. The chain links TRBV15 to TRBJ2-3; D might be TRBD1 or TRBD2, each matching 5 bases. This CDR3 spans 17 amino acids. Germline V gives CDR1 LNHNV, CDR2 YYDKDF (reference sequence). Between the trimmed V and J ends, which lost 0 bases and 1 base, there was a span of 14 bases. The CDR3 region is CATSRDGFGDRTDTQYF. The DNA for the CDR3 is TGTGCCACCAGCAGAGATGGGTTCGGGGACCGCACAGATACGCAGTATTTT.

V is TRBV28 and J is TRBJ1-3; D uncertain. The CDR3 has 15 amino acids. V lost 5 bases and J 0 bases, leaving 11 bases between the germline ends. Germline-derived CDR1 and CDR2 are MDHEN and SYDVKM. The CDR3: CASSLTTSSGNTIYF. CDR3 nucleotides: TGTGCCAGCAGTCTAACGACAAGCTCTGGAAACACCATATATTTT.

This rearrangement joins TRBV6-2 or TRBV6-3 to TRBJ2-6; no definite D call. V was cut by 6 bases and J by 0 bases, with 12 bases left in between. The CDR3 covers 16 residues. Looked up from germline, CDR1 is MNHEY and CDR2 is SVGEGT. CDR3 residues: CASSPPGSSGANVLTF. The CDR3, as DNA: TGTGCCAGCAGCCCCCCCGGATCCTCTGGGGCCAACGTCCTGACTTTC.

The V gene is TRBV20-1, the J gene TRBJ2-6, with D possibly being TRBD2 (6 bases). V lost 0 bases to trimming and J lost 4 bases, with 7 bases between them. Germline values: CDR1 DFQATT, CDR2 SNEGSKA (reference sequence). This CDR3 region has 14 residues. CDR3 amino acids: CSARERDGANVLTF. The CDR3, as DNA: TGCAGTGCTAGAGAGCGGGACGGGGCCAACGTCCTGACTTTC.

This clonotype has at least ten counts. The chain links TRBV28 to TRBJ2-2, with D tentatively TRBD2 (7 bases). The germline CDR1 and CDR2 sequences are MDHEN and SYDVKM. The CDR3 totals 16 residues. V lost 5 bases and J 0 bases, leaving 13 bases between the germline ends. CDR3 DNA: TGTGCCAGCAGTAGATGGGGGGGCGCGAACACCGGGGAGCTGTTTTTT. This translates into CASSRWGGANTGELFF.

V is TRBV19 and J is TRBJ1-1, with TRBD1 matching over 8 bases. Trimming cost V 7 bases and J 10 bases; bases outside gene matches: 8. Germline V gene data show CDR1 as LNHDA and CDR2 as SQIVND (reference sequence). CDR3 size: 12 residues. The CDR3 coding sequence is TGTGCCAGTATACAGGGGGTCTCTGGAGCTTTCTTT. This translates into CASIQGVSGAFF.

This clonotype was recorded many times. The genes are TRBV7-2 and TRBJ2-3, with 14 positions matching TRBD2. The trim removed 5 bases at V and 11 bases at J, leaving 15 bases unmatched. This CDR3 is 17 amino acids long. Germline CDR1 is SGHTA and CDR2 is FQGNSA. The CDR3 DNA reads as TGTGCCAGCAGCCCCCGACCGACTAGCGGGAGGGCCGGTGAGCAGTATTTT. Its protein product is CASSPRPTSGRAGEQYF.

This clonotype was detected many times. CDR3 region: CASSYTGEYTEAFF. DNA for the CDR3: TGTGCCAGCAGCTACACAGGGGAGTACACTGAAGCTTTCTTT. The rearrangement joins TRBV7-2 to TRBJ1-1; 7 nucleotides align to TRBD1. The V and J ends lost 4 bases and 3 bases, in that order; junction bases with no gene match: 5. This CDR3 has 14 amino acids. Germline V gene data show CDR1 as SGHTA and CDR2 as FQGNSA.

Points on this clonotype: This may be a read error, as it is one base from a much larger clone. This CDR3 is CASNGAGGTEAFF. Here the CDR3 DNA reads TGTGCCAGCAATGGAGCAGGGGGGACTGAAGCTTTCTTT. V usage is TRBV25-1 and J usage is TRBJ1-1; TRBD1 agrees at 7 bases. V dropped 7 bases and J dropped 5; count of bases not matched to a gene: 7. Germline loops: CDR1 MGHDK, CDR2 SYGVNS. The CDR3 covers 13 residues.

Points on this clonotype: With a much larger clone just one base away, this may be a read error. The chain employs TRBV6-2 or TRBV6-3 and TRBJ1-5; D is undetermined. The V gene's germline CDR1 is MNHEY and CDR2 SVGEGT. This CDR3 has 14 residues. CDR3 region: CASRTVGRNQPRHF. The DNA for the CDR3 is TGTGCCAGCAGAACAGTAGGCCGAAATCAGCCCCGGCATTTT.

This clonotype was seen repeatedly, ten times or more. The V gene is TRBV9, the J gene TRBJ2-3; the D is unclear. The V and J ends lost 3 bases and 2 bases respectively, with 13 bases between them. CDR3 length equals 15 residues. The V gene's germline CDR1 is SGDLS and CDR2 YYNGEE. The CDR3 protein is CASSAQSQATDTQYF. The CDR3 DNA reads as TGTGCCAGCAGCGCGCAGTCCCAGGCCACAGATACGCAGTATTTT.

The chain couples TRBV12-3 or TRBV12-4 to TRBJ2-5; 10 bases align to TRBD2. Trimming removed 5 bases from V and 0 bases from J; junction bases left unmatched: 6. This CDR3 spans 16 amino acids. The CDR3 region is CASSDATSGYQETQYF. The CDR3, as DNA: TGTGCCAGCAGTGACGCGACTAGCGGGTACCAAGAGACCCAGTACTTC.

This sequence joins TRBV6-1 and TRBJ2-3, with 8 positions matching TRBD1. The CDR3 loop spans 15 amino acids. CDR1 is MNHNS, CDR2 SASEGT, per germline. The trim removed 3 bases at V and 3 bases at J, leaving 5 bases unmatched. The CDR3 here is CASSEEDRVTDTQYF. In DNA form, the CDR3 reads TGTGCCAGCAGTGAGGAGGACAGGGTTACAGATACGCAGTATTTT.

This clonotype was seen only a few times. The rearrangement joins TRBV30 to TRBJ2-7, with D perhaps matching TRBD1 (6 bases). CDR3 length equals 13 residues. Germline CDR1 and CDR2: GTSNPN and SVGIG (reference sequence). With 5 bases removed from V and 1 base from J, the gap between germline ends came to 12 bases. CDR3 loop: CAWGWQGSYEQYF. The CDR3 DNA reads TGTGCCTGGGGGTGGCAGGGGTCCTACGAGCAGTACTTC.

In its sample, this clonotype was seen many times. The chain employs TRBV12-3 or TRBV12-4 and TRBJ1-2, with 9 bases identical to TRBD1. The CDR3 length is 14 residues. Trimming removed 5 bases from V and 5 bases from J; junction bases left unmatched: 6. DNA of the CDR3: TGTGCCAGCAGTCGGCAAGGGACAGGGTATGGCTACACCTTC. Its translation is CASSRQGTGYGYTF.

Comment on this clonotype: This sequence may be a read error, since a much larger clone differs from it by one base. The chain carries TRBV27 and TRBJ2-1; D gene unclear. CDR1 MNHEY and CDR2 SMNVEV come from the germline V gene (reference sequence). The CDR3 is made up of 16 amino acids. This CDR3 reads CASSPLGQSSYSEQFF. CDR3 nucleotides: TGTGCCAGCAGTCCCCTCGGCCAGAGCTCCTACAGTGAGCAGTTCTTC.

Regarding this clonotype: A much larger clone lies one base from this, so it may be a read error. This chain joins TRBV2 and TRBJ2-5; 11 bases are a match to TRBD2. J was trimmed by 5 bases and V by 6 bases; bases with no gene match: 8. The CDR3 length is 15 residues. Per germline, CDR1 SNHLY and CDR2 FYNNEI. The CDR3 loop reads CASRLTSGDRETQYF. The CDR3 nucleotides are TGTGCCAGCAGGTTGACTAGCGGGGACCGGGAGACCCAGTACTTC.

This clonotype was observed a handful of times. The genes are TRBV4-1 and TRBJ2-5; 7 nucleotides align to TRBD2. This CDR3 spans 14 amino acids. CDR1 MGHRA and CDR2 YSYEKL come from the germline V gene. Trimming took 5 bases from V and 5 from J; bases not matched to a gene: 8. CDR3 sequence reads: CASSSEGGWETQYF. CDR3 nucleotides: TGCGCCAGCAGCTCCGAGGGAGGGTGGGAGACCCAGTACTTC.

At least ten counts were recorded for this clonotype. V is TRBV7-9 and J is TRBJ2-7; D possibly corresponds to TRBD2 (6 bases). The CDR3 spans 14 residues. V lost 3 bases and J 6 bases, leaving 15 bases between the germline ends. Germline-derived CDR1 and CDR2 are SEHNR and FQNEAQ (reference sequence). In DNA, the CDR3 is TGTGCCAGCAGCTTGGGACTCGCGCCCGGCGAGCAGTACTTC. Translated, it gives CASSLGLAPGEQYF.

As concerns this clonotype: The conserved closing phenylalanine or tryptophan is absent in this CDR3, likely reflecting a read error. This chain uses TRBV12-3 or TRBV12-4 with TRBJ2-5; 7 bases fit TRBD2. This CDR3 comprises 13 residues. J was trimmed by 5 bases and V by 5 bases; bases with no gene match: 5. Written as DNA, the CDR3 is TGTGCCAGCAGTCTGATAGCGGGCGAGACCCAGTACTAC. Encoded protein: CASSLIAGETQYY.

This clonotype has at least ten counts. CDR3 in DNA: TGTGCCTGGAGTACAGGGGTCGAGCAGTACTTC. This encodes CAWSTGVEQYF. The V and J genes are TRBV30 and TRBJ2-7, with 7 bases identical to TRBD1. CDR1 and CDR2 from the germline V gene are GTSNPN and SVGIG (reference sequence). This CDR3 has 11 amino acids. Unmatched junction bases numbered 1, after V lost 2 bases and J lost 6 bases.

This clonotype was counted between two and nine times. V gene TRBV6-5 combines with J gene TRBJ1-3; D is perhaps TRBD1 (5 bases). Germline V gene sequence: CDR1 MNHEY, CDR2 SVGAGI. The V end lost 2 bases, the J end lost 4 bases, and 18 bases lay between the germline ends. The CDR3 runs 17 residues. Written as DNA, the CDR3 is TGTGCCAGCAGTTACGCCCCTTCCAGGGATGGCGGAAACACCATATATTTT. Translated: CASSYAPSRDGGNTIYF.

The gene calls are TRBV10-3 and TRBJ1-5, with D perhaps matching TRBD1 (6 bases). There are 13 residues in the CDR3. Germline assignment: CDR1 ENHRY and CDR2 SYGVKD. V shed 5 bases and J shed 9 bases, with 14 bases lying between them. The CDR3 DNA is TGTGCCATCAGTCCGGGACAAGTATCGCCCCAGCATTTT. Amino acids: CAISPGQVSPQHF.

This clonotype was counted ten times or more. The chain carries TRBV25-1 and TRBJ2-3; D remains ambiguous. In germline, CDR1 is MGHDK, CDR2 SYGVNS. Trimming removed 7 bases at V and 5 bases at J, with 7 bases between. The CDR3 extends over 11 amino acids. The CDR3 loop reads CASTLGDTQYF. CDR3 bases: TGTGCCAGCACCCTTGGAGATACGCAGTATTTT.

In this sample, this clonotype turned up a few times. The germline gene is not matched at one end of the junction; a read error may be the cause. The chain couples TRBV16 to TRBJ1-2; unclear D gene. The CDR3 contains 16 residues. Germline V gene data show CDR1 as KGHSY and CDR2 as FQNENV. As DNA, the CDR3 is TGTGCCATCAGCCAATCCCTGGGCCCCTCCAGCACTGGCTACACCTTC. Amino acids: CAISQSLGPSSTGYTF.

V usage is TRBV27 and J usage is TRBJ1-1, with D uncertain. Trimming cost V 5 bases and J 7 bases, with 23 bases left between them. In germline, CDR1 is MNHEY, CDR2 SMNVEV (reference sequence). The CDR3 loop spans 16 amino acids. This chain's CDR3 is CASSPHTKSPQHEAFF. The CDR3 coding sequence is TGTGCCAGCAGTCCTCACACAAAAAGTCCCCAACATGAAGCTTTCTTT.

With regard to this clonotype: This may come from a read error, since a much larger clone is one base off. The V and J genes are TRBV27 and TRBJ2-3, with D possibly matching TRBD2 (6 bases). The CDR3 covers 15 residues. The germline V gene has CDR1 MNHEY and CDR2 SMNVEV (reference sequence). V lost 2 bases to trimming and J lost 2 bases, with 11 bases between them. In DNA, the CDR3 is TGTGCCAGCAGTTTAGCGGAGGGGAACACAGATACGCAGTATTTT. The encoded protein is CASSLAEGNTDTQYF.

In its sample, this clonotype was seen many times. This chain uses TRBV4-3 with TRBJ1-6, with D unclear. Looked up from germline, CDR1 is LGHNA and CDR2 is YSLEER. Trimming stripped 2 bases from V and 8 bases from J, with 7 bases between. The CDR3 contains 13 residues. CDR3: CASSQTGHSPLHF. CDR3 nucleotide sequence: TGCGCCAGCAGCCAAACTGGGCATTCACCCCTCCACTTT.

This clonotype has only a few counts. A much bigger clone sits one base away, suggesting this may be a read error. The genes are TRBV4-3 and TRBJ2-1; possibly TRBD1 for D (5 bases). Trimming removed 1 base from V and 10 bases from J, with 20 bases in between. Looked up from germline, CDR1 is LGHNA and CDR2 is YSLEER. The length of the CDR3 is 16 residues. The CDR3 DNA is TGCGCCAGCAGCCAAGTCTGGCAGGGAAAAGGAAGAGAGCAGTTCTTC. It is translated as CASSQVWQGKGREQFF.